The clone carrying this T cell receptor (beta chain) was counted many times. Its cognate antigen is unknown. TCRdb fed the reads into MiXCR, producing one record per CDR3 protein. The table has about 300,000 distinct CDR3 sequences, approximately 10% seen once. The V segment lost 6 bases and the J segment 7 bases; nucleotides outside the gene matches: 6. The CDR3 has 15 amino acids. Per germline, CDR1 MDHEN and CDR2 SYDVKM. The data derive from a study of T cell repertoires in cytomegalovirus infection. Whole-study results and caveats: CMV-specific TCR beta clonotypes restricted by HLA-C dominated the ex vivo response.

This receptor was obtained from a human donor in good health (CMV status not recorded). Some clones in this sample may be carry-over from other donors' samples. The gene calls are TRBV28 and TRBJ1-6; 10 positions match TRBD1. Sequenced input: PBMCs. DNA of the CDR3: TGTGCCAGCAGCCGACAGGGGGCGAGGAATTCACCCCTCCACTTT. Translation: CASSRQGARNSPLHF.